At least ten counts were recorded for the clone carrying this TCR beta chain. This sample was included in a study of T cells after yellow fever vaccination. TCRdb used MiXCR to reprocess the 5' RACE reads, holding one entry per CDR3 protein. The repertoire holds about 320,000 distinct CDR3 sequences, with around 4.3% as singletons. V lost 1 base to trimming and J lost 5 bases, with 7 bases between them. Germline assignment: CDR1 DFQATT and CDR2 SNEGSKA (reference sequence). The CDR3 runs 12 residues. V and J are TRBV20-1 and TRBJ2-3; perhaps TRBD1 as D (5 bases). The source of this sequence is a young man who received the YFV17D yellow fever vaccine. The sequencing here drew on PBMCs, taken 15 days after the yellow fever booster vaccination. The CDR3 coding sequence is TGCAGTGCTAGAGGGGGCCAAGATACGCAGTATTTT. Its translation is CSARGGQDTQYF.